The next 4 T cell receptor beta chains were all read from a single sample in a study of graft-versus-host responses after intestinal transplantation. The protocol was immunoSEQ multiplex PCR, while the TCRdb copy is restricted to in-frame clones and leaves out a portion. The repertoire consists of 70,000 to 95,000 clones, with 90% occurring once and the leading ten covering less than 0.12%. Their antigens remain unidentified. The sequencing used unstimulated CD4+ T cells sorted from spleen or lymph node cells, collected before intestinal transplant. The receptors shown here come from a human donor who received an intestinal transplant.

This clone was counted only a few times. CDR3 nucleotides: TGTGCCAGCAGCGAGGACAGCTATGGCTACACCTTC. As protein: CASSEDSYGYTF. V usage is TRBV2 and J usage is TRBJ1-2; a possible D gene is TRBD1 (6 bases). The V end lost 6 bases, the J end lost 4 bases, and 9 bases lay between the germline ends. Germline V gene data show CDR1 as SNHLY and CDR2 as FYNNEI. CDR3 length equals 12 residues.

The CDR3 is CASSPLASGVRTGELFF. The CDR3 nucleotides are TGTGCCAGCTCTCCTTTGGCGTCCGGGGTTCGCACCGGGGAGCTGTTTTTT. J is TRBJ2-2 and V is TRBV19; D is possibly TRBD2 (5 bases). The CDR3 is 17 residues long. The germline V gene has CDR1 LNHDA and CDR2 SQIVND (reference sequence). V lost 9 bases and J 4 bases, leaving 24 bases between the germline ends.

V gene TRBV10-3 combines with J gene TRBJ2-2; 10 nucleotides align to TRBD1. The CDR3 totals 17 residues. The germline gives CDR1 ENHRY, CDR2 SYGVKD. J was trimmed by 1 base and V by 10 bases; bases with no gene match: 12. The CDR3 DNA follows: TGTGCCACTTCGGGGGGACAGGGGTGGGGGAACACCGGGGAGCTGTTTTTT. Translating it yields CATSGGQGWGNTGELFF.

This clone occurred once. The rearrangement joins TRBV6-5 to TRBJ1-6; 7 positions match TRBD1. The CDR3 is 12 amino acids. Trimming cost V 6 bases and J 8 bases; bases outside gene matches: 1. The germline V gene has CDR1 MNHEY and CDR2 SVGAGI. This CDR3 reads CASRGGHSPLHF. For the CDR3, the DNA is TGTGCCAGCAGAGGGGGCCATTCACCCCTCCACTTT.